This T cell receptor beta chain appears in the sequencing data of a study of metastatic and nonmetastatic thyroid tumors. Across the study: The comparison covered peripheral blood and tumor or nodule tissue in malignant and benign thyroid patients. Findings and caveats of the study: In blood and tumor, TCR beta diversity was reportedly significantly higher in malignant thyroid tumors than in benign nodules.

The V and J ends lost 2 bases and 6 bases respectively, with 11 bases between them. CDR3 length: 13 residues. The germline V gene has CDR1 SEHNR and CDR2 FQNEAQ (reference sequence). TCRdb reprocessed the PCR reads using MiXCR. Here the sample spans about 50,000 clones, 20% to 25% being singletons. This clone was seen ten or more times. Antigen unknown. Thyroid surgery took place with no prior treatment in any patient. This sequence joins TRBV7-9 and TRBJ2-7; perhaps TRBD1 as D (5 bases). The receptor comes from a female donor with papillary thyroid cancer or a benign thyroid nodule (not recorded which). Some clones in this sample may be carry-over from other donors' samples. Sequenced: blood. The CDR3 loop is CASSLMQGVEQYF. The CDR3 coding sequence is TGTGCCAGCAGCTTAATGCAGGGTGTCGAGCAGTACTTC.